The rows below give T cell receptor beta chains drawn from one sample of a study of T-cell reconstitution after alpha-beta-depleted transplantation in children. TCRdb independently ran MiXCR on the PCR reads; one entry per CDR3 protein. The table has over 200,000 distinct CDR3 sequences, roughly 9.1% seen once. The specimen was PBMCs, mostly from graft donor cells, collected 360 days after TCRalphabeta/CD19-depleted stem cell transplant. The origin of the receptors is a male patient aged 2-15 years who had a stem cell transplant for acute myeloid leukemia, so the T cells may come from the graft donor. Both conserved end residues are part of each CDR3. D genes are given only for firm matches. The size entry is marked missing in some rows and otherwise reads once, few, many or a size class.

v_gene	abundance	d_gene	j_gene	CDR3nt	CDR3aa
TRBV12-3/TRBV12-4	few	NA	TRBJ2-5	TGTGCCAGCAGTTTTAGGGACCAAGAGACCCAGTACTTC	CASSFRDQETQYF
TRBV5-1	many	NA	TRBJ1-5	TGCGCCAGCAGCTTGGCCCCGGGCATTAATCAGCCCCAGCATTTT	CASSLAPGINQPQHF
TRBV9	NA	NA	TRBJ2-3	TGTGCCAGCAGCGTAGGTAATCTGGGTACAGATACGCAGTATTTT	CASSVGNLGTDTQYF
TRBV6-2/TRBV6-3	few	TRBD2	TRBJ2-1	TGTGCCAGCAGCCCCGGGACTAGCGGGAGGGAACTACTTAGCATGTACAATGAGCAGTTCTTC	CASSPGTSGRELLSMYNEQFF
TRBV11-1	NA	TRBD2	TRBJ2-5	TGTGCCAGCAGCCCTACCGGGACTAGCGGGAGAGAAGGGGAGACCCAGTACTTC	CASSPTGTSGREGETQYF
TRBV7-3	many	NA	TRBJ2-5	TGTGCCAGCTCCGGACAGTACCAAGAGACCCAGTACTTC	CASSGQYQETQYF
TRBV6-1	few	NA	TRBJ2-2	TGTGCCAGCAGCCCACCGGACAGACGGAACACCGGGGAGCTGTTTTTT	CASSPPDRRNTGELFF
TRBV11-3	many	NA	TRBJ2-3	TGTGCCAGCAGCTCCAACACAGATACGCAGTATTTT	CASSSNTDTQYF
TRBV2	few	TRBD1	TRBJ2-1	TGTGCCACCGGGCGGGACAGGGTGGGGGATGAGCAGTTCTTC	CATGRDRVGDEQFF
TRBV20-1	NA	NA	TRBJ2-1	TGCAGTGCTAGAGATGGGGGTAGTTGGGTCTTC	CSARDGGSWVF
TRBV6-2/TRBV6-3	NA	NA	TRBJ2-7	TGTGCCAGCATTTACGCATACGAGCAGTACTTC	CASIYAYEQYF
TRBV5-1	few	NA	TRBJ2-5	TGCGCCAGCAGCTTGGAGTGGGGAGGAATAGAGACCCAGTACTTC	CASSLEWGGIETQYF
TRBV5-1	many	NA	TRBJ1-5	TGCGCCAGCAGCTTGGGGCCGCAAAATGGGCAGCCCCAGCATTTT	CASSLGPQNGQPQHF
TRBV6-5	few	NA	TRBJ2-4	TGTGCCAGCAGTTACTCTTGGGCAGGGAAGTTTATTCAGTACTTC	CASSYSWAGKFIQYF
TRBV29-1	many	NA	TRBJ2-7	TGCAGCGTTGATAGGCTAGGGGACGAGCAGTACTTC	CSVDRLGDEQYF
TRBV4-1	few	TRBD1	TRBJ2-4	TGCGCCAGCAGCCAGACAGGGGGCGAGGTTTCGAGCAAAAACATTCAGTACTTC	CASSQTGGEVSSKNIQYF
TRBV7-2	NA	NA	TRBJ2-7	TGTGCCAGCAGAGAGGGGCCTAGCAGCCCGTACGAGCAGTACTTC	CASREGPSSPYEQYF
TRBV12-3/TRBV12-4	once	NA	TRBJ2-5	TGTGCCATCAGTCCCACCGACAGGTCAGGAGAGACCCAGTACTTC	CAISPTDRSGETQYF
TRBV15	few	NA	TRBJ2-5	TGTGCCACCAGGGCGATCGCCACCATTTGGGAGACCCAGTACTTC	CATRAIATIWETQYF
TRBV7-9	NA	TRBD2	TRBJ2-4	TGTGCCAGCAGCTTAGCGAAAACCGGGAGGTCCAAAAACATTCAGTACTTC	CASSLAKTGRSKNIQYF
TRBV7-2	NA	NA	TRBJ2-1	TGTGCCAGCAGCTTTAGGACTATTTACAATGAGCAGTTCTTC	CASSFRTIYNEQFF
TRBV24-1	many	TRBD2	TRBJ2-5	TGTGCCACCAGCCGGGGCGGGGGAGCGTCCCAGGAGACCCAGTACTTC	CATSRGGGASQETQYF
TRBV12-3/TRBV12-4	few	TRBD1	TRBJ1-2	TGTGCCAGCAGGCCAACAGGGGAATCGTATGGCTACACCTTC	CASRPTGESYGYTF
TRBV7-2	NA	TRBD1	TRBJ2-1	TGTGCCAGCAGGAGGACAGGGGGCAGTAAAGGCAATGAGCAGTTCTTC	CASRRTGGSKGNEQFF
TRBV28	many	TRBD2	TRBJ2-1	TGTGCCATCGGGGGGACTAGCGGGAGAGGTAATGAGCAGTTCTTC	CAIGGTSGRGNEQFF
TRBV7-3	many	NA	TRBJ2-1	TGTGCCAGCAGCTTAACTGGTTCAGCTAGCTACAATGAGCAGTTCTTC	CASSLTGSASYNEQFF
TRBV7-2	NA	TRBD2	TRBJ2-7	TGTGCCAGCAGCGTTAGCGGGAGGGCCGATTGGGGTTCCCTAAACGAGCAGTACTTC	CASSVSGRADWGSLNEQYF
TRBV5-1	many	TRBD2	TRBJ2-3	TGCGCCAGCACAGTACTAGCGGGGGGGCCGAGCACAGATACGCAGTATTTT	CASTVLAGGPSTDTQYF
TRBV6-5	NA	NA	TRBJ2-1	TGTGCCAGCACGCACCCGCCCAATGAGCAGTTCTTC	CASTHPPNEQFF
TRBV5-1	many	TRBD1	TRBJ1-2	TGCGCCAGCAGCTTGGGACAGGGTGACGGCTACACCTTC	CASSLGQGDGYTF
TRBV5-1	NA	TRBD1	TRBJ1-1	TGCGCCAGCAGCGCCCCAGGGGGACCCATGAACACTGAAGCTTTCTTT	CASSAPGGPMNTEAFF